This T cell receptor (beta chain) stems from a study of blood T cell repertoires in COVID-19. About the research overall: The study drew acute and convalescent COVID-19 samples from the United States, Italy and Spain. The analysed material was cDNA or gDNA that came from T cells, B-cell-depleted T cells, or PBMCs.

CDR1 and CDR2 (germline): MNHNS, SASEGT. CDR3 length equals 17 residues. V dropped 0 bases and J dropped 4; count of bases not matched to a gene: 9. Original methodology: From reference gene primer amplification, estimates of nucleated cell counts were derived. The table came from immunoSEQ multiplex PCR; TCRdb's copy has only in-frame clones and leaves some out. That table gives V, J and clone size, and the DNA gave D and trimming. The table records 250,000 or so clones, approximately 89% of them present only once. Sequenced sample: peripheral blood. The TCR comes from a woman in her thirties or forties who had recovered from COVID-19. This chain uses TRBV6-1 with TRBJ2-7, with 10 bases fitting TRBD2. The CDR3 here is CASSEASYSGRRYEQYV. CDR3 nucleotides: TGTGCCAGCAGTGAAGCCTCTTATAGCGGGAGGAGGTACGAGCAGTACGTC.